This T cell receptor beta chain was captured in a study of cytomegalovirus exposure and HLA in healthy donors (dated by TCRdb to about 2017). Background on the whole study: In an earlier analysis of under 600 of the donors, 250 to 350 Gb of sequence data and 117 million unique TCR beta sequences from about 179 million T cells were reported. Among the roughly 400 genotyped donors, roughly 80% belonged to the genetic ancestry cluster associated with self-reported Caucasian donors. Five DR-DQ haplotypes were handled as single units for association and clustering because linkage in the cohort was strong. An early release that covered several hundred HLA-typed donors contained around 300 gigabases of sequencing data and 65 million to 100 million unique TCR sequences. A later genetic analysis used genome-wide SNP genotypes for about 65% of the 666 donors, treating that subset as a discovery cohort. Rather than drawing on any new phenotypic data, the later analysis identified candidate immune exposures from TCR beta sequences and the way those sequences occurred across donors. Every discovery cohort repertoire had been produced on one sequencing platform. The aim of the study was to test whether cataloging public T cell receptors could identify signatures of past pathogen exposure. To decide whether each TCR beta V gene segment behaved as functional or pseudogenic, an earlier analysis of some 540 of the donors relied on high-throughput TCR beta sequencing. To predict cytomegalovirus infection status, the study brought together high-throughput TCR immunosequencing, statistical association of individual TCRs with disease status, and machine learning. Class I and class II HLA loci were covered by the typing at four-digit resolution. Donor age, sex, ethnicity and CMV serostatus were collected together with the repertoire data. Besides the first cohort of roughly 640 subjects, a separate validation cohort made up of over 100 different subjects was used. Among approximately 370 genotyped donors of the cohort, an average of about 240,000 unique TCR beta nucleotide sequences was sequenced per donor, of which about 19% were non-productive. The study profiled the T cell repertoires of 500 to 800 subjects by immunosequencing and related them to cytomegalovirus serostatus. A later analysis re-examined previously published TCR beta repertoires from just over 650 donors and added high-resolution HLA genotyping to investigate patterns of TCR occurrence. Typing coverage differed by locus: A, B, C, DRB1 and DQB1 were typed in about 620-630 donors, DQA1 in about 560, DPA1 in 600 to 610, and DPB1 in roughly 470.

Trimming takes 1 base from V and 4 bases from J, and the germline ends sit 14 bases apart. Looking up the germline V gene yields CDR1 SGHNT and CDR2 YENEEA. Inclusive of the bounding cysteine and phenylalanine, the CDR3 is 16 residues long. Only the CDR3 DNA is retained, 48 bases long and in frame from the first base. The paper as a whole reports these results and caveats: Most TCR sequences were seen in very few donors, while some public TCRs were found in many individuals. A later analysis reported that several top co-occurrence clusters appeared linked to parvovirus B19, influenza, CMV and Epstein-Barr virus. According to a later analysis, TCR association rates differed among HLA loci, with DRB1 alleles showing the most associated TCRs and HLA-C alleles showing the fewest. The authors suggested that the approach could potentially be extended to other disease states and immunological phenotypes. A cluster of highly shared sequence variants was judged likely to represent a technical artifact of the sequencing pipeline. The only immune exposure information available for the cohort was CMV serostatus. A later analysis found that HLA-associated TCR beta chains were more clonally expanded and had lower generation probabilities than equally common non-associated chains. Over 15 rarely observed V segments, including chromosome 9 orphons, were excluded from the earlier analysis of approximately 600 of the donors because counts were too low. A later analysis found that most CMV-associated TCR beta chains appeared HLA-restricted, with HLA associations seemingly driven largely by CMV exposure. Correlated functional status among segregating V segments might be attributable to linkage disequilibrium, but an unknown experimental factor could not be ruled out. A few of the identified cytomegalovirus-associated TCR beta chains were confirmed in vitro to be specific for cytomegalovirus antigens. An association between a missense DCLRE1C variant and V-gene and J-gene trimming of TCR beta chains was found in a later genetic analysis and replicated in an independent cohort. The cohort was sequenced for TCR beta chains only, and without alpha or paired-chain data the features that could be detected were limited. A later analysis associated about 16,000 TCR beta sequences with specific HLA alleles at a false discovery rate of 0.05. A total of 150 to 200 TCR beta chains were listed by the study as associated with cytomegalovirus. Sequencing depth was assumed to be roughly uniform across donors in the presence/absence analyses, though that assumption may not hold. Because the 87-base-pair reads could not distinguish some IMGT-functional V segments, including TRBV6-2 and TRBV6-3, those segments were excluded. Because some donors lacked HLA typing at each locus, the association tests relied only on the typed subset. A further reported finding was that TCR beta sequences accurately predicted the HLA-A and HLA-B alleles for most subjects in the first cohort. Strong co-occurrence of HLA alleles, especially DR and DQ, made assigning TCR associations to individual alleles difficult. In a later genetic analysis, fewer N-insertions in productive TCRs were reported among donors in an Asian-associated ancestry cluster than the roughly 670-donor mean. In both the original and validation cohorts, the classifier was reported to diagnose cytomegalovirus status with high specificity and sensitivity. An earlier analysis of approximately 530 of the donors showed that most TCR beta V segments appeared in productive rearrangements either about 90% or about 30% of the time, which broadly matched IMGT annotations.

As for this clone: This clone's antigen is unknown. No base qualities exist here, and no much larger clone lies one base off it.

The library was generated by the immunoSEQ multiplex PCR assay. For the multiplex PCR, a mixture combining 60 forward primers for TCR Vbeta segments and 13 reverse primers for TCR Jbeta segments was used. The CDR3 region of rearranged TCR beta genes was amplified from genomic DNA with a multiplex PCR assay. The Illumina HiSeq System was used to sequence the amplified TCR beta libraries as 87-base-pair reads. As for the original processing: Across the 500 to 750 repertoires, a later analysis counted tens of millions of unique TCR beta chains, 9 million to 14 million of which were shared by at least two donors. A nearest-neighbor algorithm error-corrected the raw reads and collapsed the reads into unique sequences, merging closely related sequences to remove PCR and sequencing errors. CDR3 sequences were aligned to IMGT reference sequences to assign V, D and J gene segments. For a sequence to be retained, a match of at least six nucleotides was required to both a V gene segment and a J gene segment. Rearrangements were classified as productive when the CDR3 lacked stop codons and remained in frame with V and J, and all other rearrangements were classified as non-productive. CDR3 was defined by IMGT convention, running from the second conserved V-encoded cysteine to the conserved J-encoded phenylalanine. The earlier analysis of some 540 of the donors excluded any sequence lacking an unambiguous match to a single V gene segment. In an earlier analysis of almost 600 of the donors, a V segment was called functional when productive rearrangements were above 56.7%, and segregating when the standard deviation between donors exceeded 5%. A statistical classification framework was built for diagnosing cytomegalovirus status from the catalog of TCR beta chain sequences. V and J gene assignment, in a later analysis, came from comparing TCR nucleotide sequences with IMGT/GENE-DB human TR gene sequences. A later analysis assigned CDR3 sequences and most-parsimonious VDJ recombination scenarios with the TCRdist pipeline. A later analysis defined each TCR beta chain by its CDR3 amino acid sequence plus V-gene family, and excluded reads lacking a unique V-gene family. As a way to deal with suspected cross-contamination and a sequencing artifact, a later analysis dropped 450 to 700 nucleotide sequences that were highly shared and had low generation probability. For each public chain, a later analysis derived a clonal expansion index from normalized ranks of inferred template counts within each repertoire. In a later analysis, generation probabilities were computed using a VDJ recombination model fitted to out-of-frame rearrangements, and the results were checked against IGoR. In a later analysis, hypergeometric tests were used to score TCR-TCR, TCR-HLA and TCR-CMV co-occurrence, with a repertoire-size bias correction applied to TCR pairs. False discovery rates were estimated in a later analysis by permuting HLA or CMV assignments 20 times. In a later analysis, co-occurring TCRs were grouped using DBSCAN, and TCRdist sequence similarity was added for clustering within HLA-allele-positive subsets. For co-occurrence clustering, repertoires with fewer than 30,000 or more than 120,000 public chains were excluded, along with roughly 5 repertoires with anomalous nucleotide sharing. Imported from immuneACCESS, the table was reduced by TCRdb to in-frame sequences with V and J called. These copies leave out some clones; in studies compared against another copy, an unresolved V gene accounts for under half, and the cause of the remainder is not known. The V and J calls and clone size were taken over from that table, and D and trimming were inferred from the DNA. This sample has approximately 85,000 clones in its table, and 80% of those were observed once. Of the sample, around 32% falls within the top ten clones.

The cohort was made up of approximately 700 healthy bone marrow donors. Cohort members were all nominally healthy when sampled, although unrecorded immune exposures were likely present. The donor was CMV seropositive and belonged to the group of some 290 seropositive cohort members. A peripheral blood sample was provided by each donor, and peripheral blood mononuclear cells were used for TCR beta sequencing. Genomic DNA extraction from the blood cell samples was performed with the Qiagen DNeasy Blood Extraction Kit. The rearranged segments are TRBV11-3 and TRBJ2-1; possibly the D gene is TRBD2, per 5 matching bases. Material: PBMCs. This sequence originates from a man aged 45 to 65 in good health and CMV-seropositive. DNA sequence: TGTGCCAGCAGCTTAGGACCGGGGAATATTTACAATGAGCAGTTCTTC. Its translation is CASSLGPGNIYNEQFF.